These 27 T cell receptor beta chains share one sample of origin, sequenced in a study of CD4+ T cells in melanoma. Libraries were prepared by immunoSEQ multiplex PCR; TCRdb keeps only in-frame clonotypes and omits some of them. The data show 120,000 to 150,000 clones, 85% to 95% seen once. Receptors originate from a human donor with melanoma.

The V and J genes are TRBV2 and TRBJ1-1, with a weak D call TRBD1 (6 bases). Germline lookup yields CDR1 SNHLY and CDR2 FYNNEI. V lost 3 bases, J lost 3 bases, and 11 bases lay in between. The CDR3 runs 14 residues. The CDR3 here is CASSDREGDTEAFF. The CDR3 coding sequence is TGTGCCAGCAGTGATAGGGAGGGGGACACTGAAGCTTTCTTT. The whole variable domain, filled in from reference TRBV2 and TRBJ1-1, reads EPEVTQTPSHQVTQMGQEVILRCVPISNHLYFYWYRQILGQKVEFLVSFYNNEISEKSEIFDDQFSVERPDGSNFTLKIRSTKLEDSAMYFCASSDREGDTEAFFGQGTRLTVV.

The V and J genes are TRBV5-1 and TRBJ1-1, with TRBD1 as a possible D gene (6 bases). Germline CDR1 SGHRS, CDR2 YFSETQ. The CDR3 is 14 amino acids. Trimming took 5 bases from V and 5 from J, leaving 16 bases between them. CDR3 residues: CASRSSWTVTEAFF. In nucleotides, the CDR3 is TGCGCCAGCAGGTCGTCTTGGACAGTAACTGAAGCTTTCTTT.

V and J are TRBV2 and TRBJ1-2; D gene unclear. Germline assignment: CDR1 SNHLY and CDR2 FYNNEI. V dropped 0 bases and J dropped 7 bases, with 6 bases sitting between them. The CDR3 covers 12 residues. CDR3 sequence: CASSEAGGGYTF. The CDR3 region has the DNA TGTGCCAGCAGTGAAGCGGGAGGTGGCTACACCTTC.

CDR3 protein: CASSPGRGDYGYTF. The CDR3 DNA sequence: TGTGCCAGCAGCCCAGGGAGGGGCGACTATGGCTACACCTTC. The chain carries TRBV6-1 and TRBJ1-2; tentative D call: TRBD1 (5 bases). V was cut by 6 bases and J by 3 bases, with 14 bases left in between. Per the germline V gene, CDR1 is MNHNS and CDR2 is SASEGT. The CDR3 is 14 amino acids.

Here the CDR3 DNA reads TGCGCCAGCAGCTTTGTTCCTACCATTGGGACAGGGCAAGAAAAACTGTTTTTT. This gives the protein CASSFVPTIGTGQEKLFF. This chain joins TRBV5-1 and TRBJ1-4, with 9 bases identical to TRBD1. The germline gives CDR1 SGHRS, CDR2 YFSETQ. CDR3 length: 18 residues. With 2 bases clipped from V and 8 bases from J, the junction kept 16 bases outside the gene matches.

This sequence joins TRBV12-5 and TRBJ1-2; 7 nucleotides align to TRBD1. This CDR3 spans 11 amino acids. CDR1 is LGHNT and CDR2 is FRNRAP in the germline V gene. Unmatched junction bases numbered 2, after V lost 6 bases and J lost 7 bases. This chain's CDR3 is CASGTGFGYTF. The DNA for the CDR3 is TGTGCTAGTGGGACAGGGTTTGGCTACACCTTC.

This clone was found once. Written as DNA, the CDR3 is TGTGCCAGCAGCGTAGCGGGTCTTAATGAAAAACTGTTTTTT. Translated, it gives CASSVAGLNEKLFF. The chain employs TRBV9 and TRBJ1-4, with no clear D. CDR1 SGDLS and CDR2 YYNGEE come from the germline V gene. Between the trimmed V and J ends, which lost 0 bases and 4 bases, there was a span of 7 bases. The CDR3 runs 14 residues.

CDR3 DNA sequence: TGTGCCAGCAGTTACAATAGGGACCTCGGAAACACCATATATTTT. It specifies CASSYNRDLGNTIYF. V usage is TRBV6-5 and J usage is TRBJ1-3; TRBD1 might be the D (5 bases). CDR1 MNHEY and CDR2 SVGAGI come from the germline V gene. V was cut by 2 bases and J by 4 bases, with 12 bases left in between. CDR3 size: 15 residues.

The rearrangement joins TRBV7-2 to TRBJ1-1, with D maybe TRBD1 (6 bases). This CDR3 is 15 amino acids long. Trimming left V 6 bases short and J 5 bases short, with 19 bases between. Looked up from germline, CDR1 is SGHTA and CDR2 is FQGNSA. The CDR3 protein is CASRTRGGARTEAFF. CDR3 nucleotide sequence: TGTGCCAGCAGGACAAGAGGGGGGGCGAGGACTGAAGCTTTCTTT.

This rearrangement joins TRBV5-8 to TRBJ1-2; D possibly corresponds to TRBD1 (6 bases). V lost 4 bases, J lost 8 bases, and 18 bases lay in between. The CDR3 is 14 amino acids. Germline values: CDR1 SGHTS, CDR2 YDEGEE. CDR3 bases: TGTGCCAGCAGCCGCGGTCGGACAGCCGGGGGCTACACCTTC. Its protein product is CASSRGRTAGGYTF.

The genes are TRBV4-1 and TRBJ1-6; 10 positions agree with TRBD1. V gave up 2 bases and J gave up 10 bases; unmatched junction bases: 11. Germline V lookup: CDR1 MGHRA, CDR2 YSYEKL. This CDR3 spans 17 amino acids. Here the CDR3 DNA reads TGCGCCAGCAGCCAAAGGCCCCCCGGGACAGGGGTCTCACCCCTCCACTTT. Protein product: CASSQRPPGTGVSPLHF.

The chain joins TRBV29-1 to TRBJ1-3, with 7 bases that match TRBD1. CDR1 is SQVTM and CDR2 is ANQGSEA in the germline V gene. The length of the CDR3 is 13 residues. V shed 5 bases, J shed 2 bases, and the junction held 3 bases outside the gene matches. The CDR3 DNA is TGCAGCGTTATCGGGACAGCTGGAAACACCATATATTTT. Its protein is CSVIGTAGNTIYF. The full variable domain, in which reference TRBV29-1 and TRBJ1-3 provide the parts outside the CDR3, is SAVISQKPSRDICQRGTSLTIQCQVDSQVTMMFWYRQQPGQSLTLIATANQGSEATYESGFVIDKFPISRPNLTFSTLTVSNMSPEDSSIYLCSVIGTAGNTIYFGEGSWLTVV.

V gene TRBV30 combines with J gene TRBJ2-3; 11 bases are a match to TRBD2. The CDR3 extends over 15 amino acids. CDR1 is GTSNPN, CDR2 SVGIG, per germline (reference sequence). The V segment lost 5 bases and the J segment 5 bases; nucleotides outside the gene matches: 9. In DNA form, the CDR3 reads TGTGCCTGGTCTTATAGCGGGGGGGCCATAGATACGCAGTATTTT. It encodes CAWSYSGGAIDTQYF.

The CDR3 DNA reads TGTGCCAGCAGCTTTGGGACAGGGGGCGAAGAGACCCAGTACTTC. It translates to CASSFGTGGEETQYF. This rearrangement joins TRBV5-4 to TRBJ2-5, with 12 bases fitting TRBD1. CDR3 length: 15 amino acids. The junction had 2 bases not matched to a gene; V was cut back by 2 bases and J by 3 bases. Germline V gene sequence: CDR1 SGHNT, CDR2 YYREEE (reference sequence).

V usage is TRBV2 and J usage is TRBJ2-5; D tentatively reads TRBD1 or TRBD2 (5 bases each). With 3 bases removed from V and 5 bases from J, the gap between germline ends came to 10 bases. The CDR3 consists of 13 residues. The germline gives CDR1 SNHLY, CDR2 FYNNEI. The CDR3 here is CASSDDGTETQYF. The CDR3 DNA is TGTGCCAGCAGTGATGACGGGACGGAGACCCAGTACTTC.

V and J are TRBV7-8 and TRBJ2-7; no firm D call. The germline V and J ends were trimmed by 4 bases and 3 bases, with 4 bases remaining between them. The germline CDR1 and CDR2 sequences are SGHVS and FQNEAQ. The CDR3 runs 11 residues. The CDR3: CASSYYYEQYF. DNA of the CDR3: TGTGCCAGCAGCTACTACTACGAGCAGTACTTC.

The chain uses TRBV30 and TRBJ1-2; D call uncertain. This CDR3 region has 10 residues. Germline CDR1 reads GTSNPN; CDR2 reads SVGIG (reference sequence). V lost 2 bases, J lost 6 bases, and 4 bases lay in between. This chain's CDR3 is CAWSLDGYTF. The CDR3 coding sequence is TGTGCCTGGAGTTTGGATGGCTACACCTTC.

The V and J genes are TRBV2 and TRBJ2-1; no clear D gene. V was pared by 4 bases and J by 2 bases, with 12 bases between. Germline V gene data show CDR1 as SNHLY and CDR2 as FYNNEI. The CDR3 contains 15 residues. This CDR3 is CASSGSRHAYNEQFF. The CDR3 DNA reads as TGTGCCAGCAGTGGGTCGCGGCACGCCTACAATGAGCAGTTCTTC.

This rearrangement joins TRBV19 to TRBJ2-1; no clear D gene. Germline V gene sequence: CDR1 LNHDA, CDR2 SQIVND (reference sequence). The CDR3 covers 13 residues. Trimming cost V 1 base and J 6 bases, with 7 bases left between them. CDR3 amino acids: CASSIVRGNEQFF. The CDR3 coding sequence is TGTGCCAGTAGTATAGTAAGAGGCAATGAGCAGTTCTTC.

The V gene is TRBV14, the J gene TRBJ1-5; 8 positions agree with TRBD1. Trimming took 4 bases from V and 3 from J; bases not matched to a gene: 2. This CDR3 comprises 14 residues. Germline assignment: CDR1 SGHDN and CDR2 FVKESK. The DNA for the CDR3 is TGTGCCAGCAGCCGGACAGGGCCCAATCAGCCCCAGCATTTT. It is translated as CASSRTGPNQPQHF.

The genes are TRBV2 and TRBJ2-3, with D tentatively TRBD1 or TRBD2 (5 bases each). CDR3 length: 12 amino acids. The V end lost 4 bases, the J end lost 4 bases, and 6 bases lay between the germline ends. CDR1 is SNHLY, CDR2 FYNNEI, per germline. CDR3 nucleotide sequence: TGTGCCAGCAGTGTGGGGGCAGATACGCAGTATTTT. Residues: CASSVGADTQYF.

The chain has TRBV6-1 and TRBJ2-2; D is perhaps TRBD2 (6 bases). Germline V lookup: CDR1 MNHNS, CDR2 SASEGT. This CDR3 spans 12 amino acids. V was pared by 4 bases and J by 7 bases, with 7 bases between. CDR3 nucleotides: TGTGCCAGCAGTGCCGGGGGCGGGGAGCTGTTTTTT. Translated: CASSAGGGELFF.

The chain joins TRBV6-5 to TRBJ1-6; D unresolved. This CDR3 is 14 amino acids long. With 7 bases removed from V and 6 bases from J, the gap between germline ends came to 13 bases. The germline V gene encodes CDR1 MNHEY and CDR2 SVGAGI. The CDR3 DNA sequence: TGTGCCAGCACCGCGGGCTTCCCTAATTCACCCCTCCACTTT. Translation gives CASTAGFPNSPLHF.

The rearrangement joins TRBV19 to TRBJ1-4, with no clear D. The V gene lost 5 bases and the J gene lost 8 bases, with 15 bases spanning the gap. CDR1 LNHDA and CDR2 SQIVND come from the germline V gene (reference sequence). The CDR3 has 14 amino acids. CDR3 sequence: CASSGGWSGEKLFF. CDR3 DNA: TGTGCCAGTAGTGGCGGTTGGAGTGGGGAAAAACTGTTTTTT.

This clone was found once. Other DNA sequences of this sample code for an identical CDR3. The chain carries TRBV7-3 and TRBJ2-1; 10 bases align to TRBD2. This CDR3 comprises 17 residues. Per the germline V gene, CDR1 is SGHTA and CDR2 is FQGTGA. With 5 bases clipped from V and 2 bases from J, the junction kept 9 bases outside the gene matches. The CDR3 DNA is TGTGCCAGCAGCCGGGGCCCTAGCGGGGGACCCTACAATGAGCAGTTCTTC. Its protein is CASSRGPSGGPYNEQFF.

CDR3 coding DNA: TGTGCCAGCAGTCTGACTAGCGGGGGAGAGACCCAGTACTTC. This translates into CASSLTSGGETQYF. The rearrangement joins TRBV2 to TRBJ2-5; 12 nucleotides match TRBD2. This CDR3 is built from 14 residues. Germline-derived CDR1 and CDR2 are SNHLY and FYNNEI. The V segment lost 5 bases and the J segment 4 bases; nucleotides outside the gene matches: 2.

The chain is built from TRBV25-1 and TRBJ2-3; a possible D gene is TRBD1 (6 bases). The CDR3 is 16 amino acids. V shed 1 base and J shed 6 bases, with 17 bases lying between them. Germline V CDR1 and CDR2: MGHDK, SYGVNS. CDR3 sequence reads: CASSEFGQPWMDTQYF. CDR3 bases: TGTGCCAGCAGTGAATTTGGACAGCCTTGGATGGATACGCAGTATTTT.